This TCR beta chain was recorded in a study of identifying expanded T cells in peripheral blood. Collection occurred without any documented infections or immune events in donors. In this sample, this clone turned up once. Antigen specificity is unknown. Measured with immunoSEQ multiplex PCR; TCRdb has only the in-frame clones, and not every one. The sample consists of about 85,000 clones, roughly 91% of them appearing once. The V segment lost 6 bases and the J segment 7 bases; nucleotides outside the gene matches: 10. Germline-derived CDR1 and CDR2 are MNHEY and SMNVEV (reference sequence). There are 15 residues in the CDR3. General observations from the study: Variance in clone template counts between roughly two-week samples significantly increased with total template count across all healthy donors. Technical replicates showed approximately 1.2 changed clones; two weeks 15 to 20; four weeks 19.

The genes are TRBV27 and TRBJ1-5; TRBD1 aligns across 9 bases. This receptor was identified in a person between 18 and 75 years old in good health. Material for sequencing was blood. Here the CDR3 reads CASSFGQGRVQPQHF. The CDR3 nucleotides read TGTGCCAGCAGCTTCGGACAGGGGAGAGTACAGCCCCAGCATTTT.